The clone carrying this T cell receptor (beta chain) was found a few times. Its antigen is unidentified. The ends were cut back, 2 bases at V and 2 bases at J, with 11 bases in the middle. Looked up from germline, CDR1 is SGHVS and CDR2 is FNYEAQ. The CDR3 loop spans 15 amino acids. A single record per CDR3 protein comes from TCRdb applying MiXCR to the 5' RACE reads. The table lists 250,000 to 350,000 distinct CDR3 sequences, approximately 20% of them singletons. The sample belongs to a study of T-cell memory formation after mild COVID-19. The study, taken as a whole, reports: Memory from before infection featured some responding clones, which suggests cross-reactive memory joined.

The V gene is TRBV7-6, the J gene TRBJ2-3, with D uncertain. The clonotype was recovered from a man aged 18 to 30 who had mild COVID-19 (a few samples of this study predate the infection). Cell type and time point are not known. Sequenced input: PBMCs or a T cell subset sorted from them (not recorded which). The CDR3 is CASSLSPGSTDTQYF. CDR3 nucleotides: TGTGCCAGCAGCTTATCTCCGGGCTCCACAGATACGCAGTATTTT.